The clone carrying this T cell receptor (beta chain) appeared once. TCRdb's copy holds only in-frame clones and misses some; the assay was immunoSEQ multiplex PCR. The repertoire has some 56,000 clones, 75% to 90% of them found once; the top ten carry 1% to 1.5%. The time point was: pretreatment peripheral blood. Per patient, between 1 and 8 samples were collected at pretreatment and on-treatment time points. The data are from a study of PD-L1 blockade in urothelial cancer. Study information: At 6 weeks and at 3 weeks (second dose) after treatment start, blood was analyzed. Across blood samples, T cells had a median count of about 150,000.

Sequenced here: PBMCs, sampled around atezolizumab (anti-PD-L1) treatment. The receptor was derived from a man aged 45-60 years with urothelial cancer.

In nucleotides, the CDR3 is TGTGCCAGCAGTGCCATCGGGGTACACCAGCCCCAGCATTTT. Its translation: CASSAIGVHQPQHF. The chain carries TRBV6-1 and TRBJ1-5, with D unclear. The CDR3 is 14 amino acids. The ends were cut back, 4 bases at V and 7 bases at J, with 14 bases in the middle. CDR1 is MNHNS and CDR2 is SASEGT in the germline V gene.